These T cell receptor beta chains were read from a single sample in a study of T cell responses to AZD1222 COVID-19 vaccine. Some clones are missing from TCRdb's copy, which holds only in-frame ones; the method was immunoSEQ multiplex PCR. This sample yields 130,000 to 150,000 clones, of which 75% to 90% are seen a single time; roughly 4% belongs to the top ten. Specimen: peripheral blood, collected on day 0 of MenACWY control vaccination. The receptors were gathered from an adult in good health. CDR3s include the opening cysteine and the closing phenylalanine or tryptophan. Fields, in order: clone size, D gene, J gene, V gene, CDR3 DNA, CDR3 protein. D genes are given only for firm matches. Where a row states a size, it is once, few, many or the class of an expanded clone; other rows omit it.

>once|TRBD1|TRBJ1-2|TRBV9
TGTGCCAGCAGCATCACCGGGACAGGGGGCGGGAACTACACCTTC
CASSITGTGGGNYTF
>NA|NA|TRBJ1-4|TRBV11-2
TGTGCCAGCAGCCCCCCGGGGGTGAAGGAAAAACTGTTTTTT
CASSPPGVKEKLFF
>NA|NA|TRBJ1-1|TRBV7-2
TGTGCCAGCAGCTTATCGGGCGGGATCACTGAAGCTTTCTTT
CASSLSGGITEAFF
>NA|NA|TRBJ1-2|TRBV12-3/TRBV12-4
TGTGCCAGCAGTTTCGGGGACGGCTACACCTTC
CASSFGDGYTF
>NA|NA|TRBJ2-2|TRBV19
TGTGCCAGTGGGGCAGTTTCCAACACCGGGGAGCTGTTTTTT
CASGAVSNTGELFF
>once|TRBD2|TRBJ2-1|TRBV19
TGTGCCAGTAAAACCTTACTAGCGGGGGTAGATGAGCAGTTCTTC
CASKTLLAGVDEQFF
>NA|NA|TRBJ2-3|TRBV7-7
TGTGCCAGCAGCTTGGGGGCCAGGAGCACAGATACGCAGTATTTT
CASSLGARSTDTQYF
>NA|NA|TRBJ1-6|TRBV4-1
TGCGCCAGCAGCCAAGGAGTTAGTCAGGGTTCTTCACCCCTCCACTTT
CASSQGVSQGSSPLHF
>NA|NA|TRBJ2-7|TRBV29-1
TGCAGCCCCCCGGGACAAAAAAAGACCAACGAGCAGTACTTC
CSPPGQKKTNEQYF
>NA|NA|TRBJ1-4|TRBV7-2
TGTGCCAGCAGCTTAATTAGGCAGCCTGGGGAAAAACTGTTTTTT
CASSLIRQPGEKLFF
>NA|NA|TRBJ2-7|TRBV5-1
TGCGCCAGCAGCCTAAAAACCGGGACACTCCCCTACGAGCAGTACTTC
CASSLKTGTLPYEQYF
>NA|TRBD1|TRBJ1-1|TRBV6-5
TGTGCCAGCAGGTTGACAGGGGGCAACACTGAAGCTTTCTTT
CASRLTGGNTEAFF
>NA|NA|TRBJ1-5|TRBV4-1
TGCGCCAGCAGCCATTCAGGTGGCAATCAGCCCCAGCATTTT
CASSHSGGNQPQHF
>NA|TRBD2|TRBJ2-5|TRBV4-2
TGTGCCAGCAGACGTCGGACTAGCGGGGGGGGGACCCAGTACTTC
CASRRRTSGGGTQYF
>NA|TRBD1|TRBJ1-4|TRBV2
TGTGCCAGCAGTGCGGACAGGGGGGCTGAAAAACTGTTTTTT
CASSADRGAEKLFF
>NA|NA|TRBJ2-3|TRBV5-4
TGTGCCAGCAGCTCCGGGCCTACTAGCACAGATACGCAGTATTTT
CASSSGPTSTDTQYF
>NA|NA|TRBJ1-3|TRBV11-2
TGTGCCAGCAGCTTCGGGGTTTCTGGAAACACCATATATTTT
CASSFGVSGNTIYF
>NA|TRBD1|TRBJ1-1|TRBV5-6
TGTGCCAGCAGCCCCGGACAGGGGGCGCTTGTCACTGAAGCTTTCTTT
CASSPGQGALVTEAFF
>once|NA|TRBJ2-5|TRBV5-8
TGTGCCAGCAGCTTGGGGTTGTGGCAGGGGCTAGGGGAGACCCAGTACTTC
CASSLGLWQGLGETQYF
>NA|NA|TRBJ2-3|TRBV2
TGTGCCAGCAGCCCAAACGGGTTTGGGAGCGCAGATACGCAGTATTTT
CASSPNGFGSADTQYF
>NA|TRBD2|TRBJ2-3|TRBV5-1
TGCGCCAGCAGCTGGGGAGGGGTGAGCACAGATACGCAGTATTTT
CASSWGGVSTDTQYF
>NA|TRBD2|TRBJ2-3|TRBV7-3
TGTGCCAGCAGCTTCGGATCGGGACTAGCGGGGAAAGATACGCAGTATTTT
CASSFGSGLAGKDTQYF
>NA|TRBD1|TRBJ2-5|TRBV5-1
TGCGCCAGCAGCTTGGAACAGGGGGTTCGGTGGACCCAGTACTTC
CASSLEQGVRWTQYF
>NA|NA|TRBJ2-1|TRBV5-1
TGCGCCAGCAGCTTCCAGGGTTACAATGAGCAGTTCTTC
CASSFQGYNEQFF
>NA|TRBD1|TRBJ1-1|TRBV19
TGTGCCAGTAGTCCCGGGACAGGGGAGAATGCTGAAGCTTTCTTT
CASSPGTGENAEAFF
>NA|TRBD1|TRBJ2-2|TRBV6-6
TGTGCCAGCAAGGGACAGGGGAACACCGGGGAGCTGTTTTTT
CASKGQGNTGELFF
>NA|NA|TRBJ2-3|TRBV6-5
TGTGCCAGCGGAGATCAAGCGACCCTCAGAGATACGCAGTATTTT
CASGDQATLRDTQYF
>NA|NA|TRBJ1-4|TRBV6-2/TRBV6-3
TGTGCCAGCAGCTCAGCAGGGGCACGTAATGAAAAACTGTTTTTT
CASSSAGARNEKLFF
>NA|TRBD1|TRBJ1-2|TRBV9
TGTGCCAGCAGCGTGACAGGGGGTCACTATGGCTACACCTTC
CASSVTGGHYGYTF
>NA|NA|TRBJ1-5|TRBV19
TGTGCCAGTAGTGCCGTGGCAGGGGGCAATCAGCCCCAGCATTTT
CASSAVAGGNQPQHF
>NA|NA|TRBJ2-2|TRBV12-3/TRBV12-4
TGTGCCAGCGGTCACAGGGTCACCGGGGAGCTGTTTTTT
CASGHRVTGELFF
>once|TRBD1|TRBJ1-5|TRBV6-1
TGTGCCAGCAGTGGCTCATGGGGACAGGGGTATCAGCCCCAGCATTTT
CASSGSWGQGYQPQHF
>NA|NA|TRBJ1-4|TRBV27
TGTGCCAGCAGTTCGGGGACCCCAGGCGATGAAAAACTGTTTTTT
CASSSGTPGDEKLFF
>NA|NA|TRBJ2-6|TRBV14
TGTGCCAGCAGCCCACTCTCTCTGGGGGCCAACGTCCTGACTTTC
CASSPLSLGANVLTF
>NA|NA|TRBJ2-5|TRBV10-1
TGCGCCAGCAGCCGACAACTCCAAGAGACCCAGTACTTC
CASSRQLQETQYF
>NA|TRBD2|TRBJ2-5|TRBV2
TGTGCCAGCGGTAGCGGCGGGGGGGAAGAGACCCAGTACTTC
CASGSGGGEETQYF
>NA|TRBD2|TRBJ2-3|TRBV18
TGTGCCAGCTCACCAGCTCCAAGCGGGGGGGCCCCAGATACGCAGTATTTT
CASSPAPSGGAPDTQYF
>NA|NA|TRBJ1-3|TRBV5-1
TGCGCCAGCAGACGGGCCGCTGGAAACACCATATATTTT
CASRRAAGNTIYF
>NA|NA|TRBJ2-5|TRBV11-1
TGTGCCAGCAGCTTCCAAGAGACCCAGTACTTC
CASSFQETQYF
>few|NA|TRBJ2-2|TRBV11-3
TGTGCCAGCAGCTTAGATGCGGGGACAGCCACCGGGGAGCTGTTTTTT
CASSLDAGTATGELFF
>NA|NA|TRBJ1-2|TRBV19
TGTGCCAGTAATAATGCAGGACACGATTATGGCTACACCTTC
CASNNAGHDYGYTF
>NA|NA|TRBJ1-6|TRBV7-9
TGTGCCAGCAGCCTAGATTATTCACCCCTCCACTTT
CASSLDYSPLHF
>NA|NA|TRBJ1-1|TRBV21-1
TGTGCCAGCAGCAAAGGTCTCGGCGGGGCCACTGAAGCTTTCTTT
CASSKGLGGATEAFF
>NA|NA|TRBJ1-1|TRBV5-1
TGCGCCAGCAGCTTGGATGCCGGCATAGCGAACACTGAAGCTTTCTTT
CASSLDAGIANTEAFF